This T cell receptor (beta chain) was captured by sequencing in a study of regulatory dendritic cells for organ transplantation. About the study: Monocytes received vitamin D3 on days 0 and 4, IL-10 on day 4. LPS was added to dendritic cell cultures on day 6. Study-wide points: Memory CD8+ T cells were the most oligoclonal; naive cells were highly diverse. The authors noted considerable between-person heterogeneity in alloreactive memory CD8+ cells.

Sorted subsets were CFSE-labeled and cultured approximately 5 days with allogeneic dendritic cells. Concerning this clone: Its antigen is not identified.

Here immunoSEQ multiplex PCR was the method, and the copy in TCRdb shows in-frame clones only, minus some. Of fewer than 25,000 clones in the sample, approximately 85% were seen once. The source of this sequence is a human donor in good health. The sample comprised naive CD4+ T cells from blood cultured with regulatory dendritic cells. Described subset: CD45RA+ naive T cells.

CDR3 in amino acids: CASSSGTENQPQHF. Written as DNA, the CDR3 is TGTGCCAGCAGTTCAGGGACAGAAAATCAGCCCCAGCATTTT. This chain links TRBV7-9 with TRBJ1-5, with 7 bases matching TRBD1. CDR3 length: 14 residues. V gave up 6 bases and J gave up 4 bases; unmatched junction bases: 6. Germline V lookup: CDR1 SEHNR, CDR2 FQNEAQ (reference sequence).